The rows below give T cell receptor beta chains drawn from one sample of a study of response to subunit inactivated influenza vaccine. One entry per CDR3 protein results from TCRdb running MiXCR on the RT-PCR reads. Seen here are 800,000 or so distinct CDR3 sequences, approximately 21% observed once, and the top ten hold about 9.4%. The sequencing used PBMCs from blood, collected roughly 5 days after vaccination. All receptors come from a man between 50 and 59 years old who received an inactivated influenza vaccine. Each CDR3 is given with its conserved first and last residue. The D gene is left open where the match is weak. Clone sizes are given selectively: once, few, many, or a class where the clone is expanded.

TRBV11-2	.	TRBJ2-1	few	TGTGCCAGCAGCTTAGAGACAGACGTCCCAGGGAGATACAATGAGCAGTTCTTC	CASSLETDVPGRYNEQFF
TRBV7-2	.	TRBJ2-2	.	TGTGCCAGCAGCACCGTGGGGGGTCCCAATACCGGGGAGCTGTTTTTT	CASSTVGGPNTGELFF
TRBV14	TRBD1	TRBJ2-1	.	TGTGCCAGCAGCCTACAGGGGGCGCGTTTCGATGAGCAGTTCTTC	CASSLQGARFDEQFF
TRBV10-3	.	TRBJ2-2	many	TGTGCCATCAGTGAGTCTGCCCTTGTGGAGCTGTTTTTT	CAISESALVELFF
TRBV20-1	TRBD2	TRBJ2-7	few	TGCAGTGCTAGAGATCGGCGGGGGGGCATCTACGAGCAGTACTTC	CSARDRRGGIYEQYF
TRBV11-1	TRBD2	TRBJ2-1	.	TGTGCCAGCAGCTTATCGTTTTTACGTCGGCGGGGGACCTACAATGAGCAGTTCTTC	CASSLSFLRRRGTYNEQFF
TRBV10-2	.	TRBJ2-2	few	TGCGCCAGCAATTCACAGTCGAACACCGGGGAGCTGTTTTTT	CASNSQSNTGELFF
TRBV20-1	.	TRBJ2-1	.	TGCAGTGCTCCTCGCTACCCGGGACTCAGACCCAATGAGCAGTTCTTC	CSAPRYPGLRPNEQFF
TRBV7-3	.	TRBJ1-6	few	TGTGCCAGCAGCGAGGGCGGTAATTCACCCCTCCACTTT	CASSEGGNSPLHF
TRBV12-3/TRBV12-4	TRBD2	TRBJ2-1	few	TGTGCCAGCAGTTTAAATCGGGGGGGTACTTACAATGAGCAGTTCTTC	CASSLNRGGTYNEQFF
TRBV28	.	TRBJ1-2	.	TGTGCCAGCAGTTTGGCGGGGGCAGGTAACAACTATGGCTACACCTTC	CASSLAGAGNNYGYTF
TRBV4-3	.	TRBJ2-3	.	TGCGCCAGCAGCCAAGGCCAGCCCCTCAACACAGATACGCAGTATTTT	CASSQGQPLNTDTQYF
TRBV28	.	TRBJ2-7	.	TGTGCCAGCAGTCTGACTACCGAGCAGTACTTC	CASSLTTEQYF
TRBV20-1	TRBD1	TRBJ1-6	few	TGCAGTGCTAGGGACAGGGGTTCTAATTCACCCCTCCACTTT	CSARDRGSNSPLHF
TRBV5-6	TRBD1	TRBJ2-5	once	TGTGCCAGCAGCTTTGGGGCCAAGGGGGCGTCGGAGACCCAGTACTTC	CASSFGAKGASETQYF
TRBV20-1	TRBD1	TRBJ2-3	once	TGCAGTGCTAGTAAAGGGGGCAGTGAAGATACGCAGTATTTT	CSASKGGSEDTQYF
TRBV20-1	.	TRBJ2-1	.	TGCAGTGCTAGGGGTCGCCACAATGAGCAGTTCTTC	CSARGRHNEQFF
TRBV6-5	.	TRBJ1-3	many	TGTGCCAGCAGTTACCGACCGACTCCTGGAAACACCATATATTTT	CASSYRPTPGNTIYF
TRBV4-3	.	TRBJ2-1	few	TGCGCCAGCAGCCAAGAGGGGGTGGCGGGCTCCTACAATGAGCAGTTCTTC	CASSQEGVAGSYNEQFF
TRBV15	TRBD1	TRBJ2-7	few	TGTGCCACCAGCGTCGGGACAGGGGTCGACGAGCAGTACTTC	CATSVGTGVDEQYF
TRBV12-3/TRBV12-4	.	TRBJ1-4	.	TGTGCCAGCAGTCTTCTTCTTGCCGAGAATGAAAAACTGTTTTTT	CASSLLLAENEKLFF
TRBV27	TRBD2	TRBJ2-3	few	TGTGCCAGCAGGGGACTAGCGAACACTCTTGTGGATACGCAGTATTTT	CASRGLANTLVDTQYF
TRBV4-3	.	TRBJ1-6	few	TGCGCCAGCAGCCAAGAATCGTCTGATTCACCCCTCCACTTT	CASSQESSDSPLHF
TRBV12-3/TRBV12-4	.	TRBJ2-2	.	TGTGCCAGCAGTTGGGACTCGAGCAGGGGGGAGCTGTTTTTT	CASSWDSSRGELFF